Below, one T cell receptor beta chain is given with its context. Its antigen is as yet unknown. Trimming took off 5 bases at V and 0 bases at J, with 13 bases between the two ends. From germline, CDR1 is MNHEY and CDR2 SVGEGT. CDR3 length equals 16 residues. This specimen comes from a study of T cell repertoires in cytomegalovirus infection. Study-wide results and limits: HLA-C-restricted CMV clonotypes gave the most frequent clonotype in two of eight donors.

MiXCR, applied by TCRdb to the reads, yields one record per CDR3 protein. The profile shows a few hundred thousand distinct CDR3 sequences, 17% of them singletons. Sequenced sample: PBMCs. The rearrangement uses TRBV6-2 or TRBV6-3 and TRBJ2-2; TRBD2 is a possible D gene (6 bases). This receptor was obtained from a human donor in good health (CMV status not recorded). Some clones in this sample may be carry-over from other donors' samples. The CDR3 is CASSDGTPPNTGELFF. The CDR3 DNA follows: TGTGCCAGCAGTGACGGGACTCCGCCGAACACCGGGGAGCTGTTTTTT.